The 26 T cell receptor beta chains in this list originate from one sample, sequenced in a study of CD8 T cells in Susac syndrome. RNA amounts of 0.5 to 1 ug underwent reverse transcription with random hexamers. Via MiXCR, TCRdb re-called the immunoSEQ multiplex PCR reads, giving one row per CDR3 protein. Found here are approximately 160,000 distinct CDR3 sequences, approximately 94% of them singletons; the top ten hold about 0.12%. The sequencing sample was made of CD4+ T cells from PBMCs. The receptors were sampled from a human donor with Susac syndrome.

The genes are TRBV6-1 and TRBJ2-5; the D call may be TRBD1 or TRBD2 (5 bases each). The CDR3 spans 15 residues. Trimming cost V 5 bases and J 2 bases, with 15 bases left between them. Germline V CDR1 and CDR2: MNHNS, SASEGT. This CDR3 is CASSQWGSGQETQYF. CDR3 nucleotides: TGTGCCAGCAGTCAGTGGGGGAGTGGGCAAGAGACCCAGTACTTC.

This clonotype was seen just once. This sequence joins TRBV10-3 and TRBJ2-7, with 14 bases identical to TRBD2. Germline values: CDR1 ENHRY, CDR2 SYGVKD. The CDR3 covers 14 residues. V lost 2 bases to trimming and J lost 6 bases; unmatched junction nucleotides: 0. CDR3 residues: CAISEGTSGSEQYF. The DNA for the CDR3 is TGTGCCATCAGTGAGGGGACTAGCGGGAGCGAGCAGTACTTC.

The V gene is TRBV29-1, the J gene TRBJ2-3; TRBD2 might be the D (6 bases). The V gene's germline CDR1 is SQVTM and CDR2 ANQGSEA. Trimming removed 3 bases from V and 0 bases from J, with 10 bases in between. This CDR3 is 14 amino acids long. CDR3 nucleotides: TGCAGCGTTGATGGCGGGGTGAGCACAGATACGCAGTATTTT. Translated: CSVDGGVSTDTQYF.

The chain has TRBV7-2 and TRBJ2-3; TRBD2 matches 8 bases. V shed 1 base and J 6 bases; nucleotides not matched to a gene: 9. The CDR3 extends over 16 amino acids. The V gene's germline CDR1 is SGHTA and CDR2 FQGNSA. The CDR3 region has the DNA TGTGCCAGCAGCTTAGGTAGCGGGGCTGCACGGGATACGCAGTATTTT. This encodes CASSLGSGAARDTQYF.

Details on this clonotype: Sequence at one end of the junction differs from germline and may be a read error. The V gene is TRBV6-1, the J gene TRBJ1-2; D remains unclear. CDR1 is MNHNS, CDR2 SASEGT, per germline. The CDR3 length is 11 residues. CDR3 region: CASRGYGSSPF. In nucleotides, the CDR3 is TGTGCCAGCCGTGGGTACGGGAGCTCCCCCTTC.

The chain couples TRBV29-1 to TRBJ2-2; TRBD1 is a possible D gene (5 bases). This CDR3 has 13 residues. V was trimmed by 7 bases and J by 5 bases, leaving 14 bases between them. Germline V gene sequence: CDR1 SQVTM, CDR2 ANQGSEA. CDR3 nucleotide sequence: TGCAGCGCACAGGTTTTAGTGACCGGGGAGCTGTTTTTT. Amino acid sequence: CSAQVLVTGELFF.

This clonotype has only one observation. J is TRBJ1-1 and V is TRBV19; D gene unclear. The germline CDR1 and CDR2 sequences are LNHDA and SQIVND (reference sequence). The ends were cut back, 3 bases at V and 1 base at J, with 6 bases in the middle. This CDR3 has 13 residues. The CDR3 region is CASSMSGNTEAFF. CDR3 DNA: TGTGCCAGTAGTATGTCAGGGAACACTGAAGCTTTCTTT. The variable domain in full, with the rest retrieved from reference TRBV19 and TRBJ1-1, is DGGITQSPKYLFRKEGQNVTLSCEQNLNHDAMYWYRQDPGQGLRLIYYSQIVNDFQKGDIAEGYSVSREKKESFPLTVTSAQKNPTAFYLCASSMSGNTEAFFGQGTRLTVV.

The rearrangement links TRBV10-3 to TRBJ2-3; 7 bases agree with TRBD2. CDR1 ENHRY and CDR2 SYGVKD come from the germline V gene. J gave up 1 base and V 8 bases, and 15 bases lay outside the gene matches. This CDR3 spans 17 amino acids. CDR3 residues: CAIPNGPGGGRTDTQYF. The DNA of the CDR3 is TGTGCCATCCCCAACGGGCCGGGAGGCGGACGCACAGATACGCAGTATTTT.

The CDR3 sequence: CASSQDGQGTGELFF. DNA of the CDR3: TGCGCCAGCAGCCAAGATGGACAGGGTACCGGGGAGCTGTTTTTT. The chain employs TRBV4-1 and TRBJ2-2; 8 bases match TRBD1. The CDR3 runs to 15 residues. The germline gives CDR1 MGHRA, CDR2 YSYEKL. Trimming at V came to 0 bases and at J to 5 bases, leaving 2 bases not matched to a gene.

The J gene is TRBJ1-1, the V gene TRBV2, with D possibly being TRBD1 (5 bases). Germline-derived CDR1 and CDR2 are SNHLY and FYNNEI. The CDR3 runs to 14 residues. V was cut by 2 bases and J by 5 bases, with 12 bases left in between. The DNA for the CDR3 is TGTGCCAGCAGTGAAAGGGCAGGGAGGACTGAAGCTTTCTTT. Translating gives CASSERAGRTEAFF.

The chain uses TRBV7-2 and TRBJ1-1; D remains unclear. In germline, CDR1 is SGHTA, CDR2 FQGNSA. V lost 5 bases and J 8 bases, leaving 9 bases between the germline ends. This CDR3 comprises 11 residues. For the CDR3, the DNA is TGTGCCAGCAGCGCAGAACTGGAAGCTTTCTTT. Its translation: CASSAELEAFF.

The CDR3, as DNA: TGTGCCAGCAGCCAAGAGGTGACGGCCTCGGGGGGCTACACCTTC. It codes for CASSQEVTASGGYTF. The chain carries TRBV3-1 and TRBJ1-2; D is unresolved. Trimming left V 0 bases short and J 8 bases short, with 16 bases between. The CDR3 spans 15 residues. CDR1 LGHDT and CDR2 YNNKEL come from the germline V gene (reference sequence).

V gene TRBV6-2 or TRBV6-3 combines with J gene TRBJ2-7; 9 nucleotides agree with TRBD1. CDR3 length: 17 residues. From germline, CDR1 is MNHEY and CDR2 SVGEGT. V lost 4 bases, J lost 6 bases, and 16 bases stayed unmatched. The CDR3 region is CASSFPDPRDRVGEQYV. CDR3 nucleotides: TGTGCCAGCAGTTTCCCCGATCCTCGGGACAGGGTTGGCGAGCAGTACGTC.

The V and J genes are TRBV4-3 and TRBJ1-4; D gene ambiguous. This CDR3 has 15 amino acids. CDR1 and CDR2 from the germline V gene are LGHNA and YSLEER. V lost 3 bases, J lost 7 bases, and 15 bases lay in between. The CDR3 DNA is TGCGCCAGCAGCCAGGATACCACATGGGGTGAAAAACTGTTTTTT. Its protein is CASSQDTTWGEKLFF.

CDR3: CSARDRRGNQPQHF. The CDR3, as DNA: TGCAGTGCTAGAGATCGACGGGGCAATCAGCCCCAGCATTTT. This chain uses TRBV20-1 with TRBJ1-5, with unresolved D. CDR3 length: 14 residues. V lost 0 bases and J lost 2, with 8 bases in between. Germline CDR1 is DFQATT and CDR2 is SNEGSKA (reference sequence).

The chain employs TRBV30 and TRBJ2-7; TRBD2 is a possible D gene (5 bases). The CDR3 consists of 17 residues. Trimming pared 3 bases from V and 6 bases from J, leaving 27 bases between. Germline-derived CDR1 and CDR2 are GTSNPN and SVGIG (reference sequence). CDR3 sequence: CAWRSPPLTRRGGEQYF. CDR3 nucleotide sequence: TGTGCCTGGAGGTCCCCCCCCCTTACGAGGCGCGGAGGCGAGCAGTACTTC.

This sequence joins TRBV20-1 and TRBJ2-7; 7 bases line up with TRBD1. This CDR3 has 12 amino acids. Per the germline V gene, CDR1 is DFQATT and CDR2 is SNEGSKA (reference sequence). The V and J ends lost 7 bases and 3 bases, in that order; junction bases with no gene match: 6. CDR3 sequence (DNA): TGCAGTGGGAAGGGGACAGTCTACGAGCAGTACTTC. This sequence encodes CSGKGTVYEQYF.

The chain carries TRBV7-9 and TRBJ2-1; D is unresolved. Per germline, CDR1 SEHNR and CDR2 FQNEAQ (reference sequence). V shed 3 bases and J shed 3 bases, with 3 bases lying between them. CDR3 size: 12 residues. CDR3 DNA: TGTGCCAGCAGCTTGAACTACAATGAGCAGTTCTTC. This sequence encodes CASSLNYNEQFF.

The V and J genes are TRBV28 and TRBJ1-2; no definite D call. V was clipped by 6 bases and J by 4 bases, with 12 bases between them. The germline V gene has CDR1 MDHEN and CDR2 SYDVKM. The CDR3 sequence is 13 residues long. The CDR3 DNA reads TGTGCCAGCAGCCCCCCCTCCGGCTATGGCTACACCTTC. Residues: CASSPPSGYGYTF.

V is TRBV5-1 and J is TRBJ2-7; TRBD2 aligns across 7 bases. The V and J ends lost 5 bases and 3 bases, in that order; junction bases with no gene match: 14. Germline V gives CDR1 SGHRS, CDR2 YFSETQ. This CDR3 comprises 16 residues. CDR3 bases: TGCGCCAGCAGAGTGGACACGGGGGGTTCTTACTACGAGCAGTACTTC. Protein: CASRVDTGGSYYEQYF.

V and J are TRBV3-1 and TRBJ2-3; 12 bases are shared with TRBD2. The junction had 5 bases not matched to a gene; V was cut back by 1 base and J by 0 bases. Looked up from germline, CDR1 is LGHDT and CDR2 is YNNKEL (reference sequence). The CDR3 spans 18 residues. The CDR3 DNA reads as TGTGCCAGCAGCCAAGGCGGACTAGCGGGACGGAGCACAGATACGCAGTATTTT. Translating it yields CASSQGGLAGRSTDTQYF.

The V gene is TRBV20-1, the J gene TRBJ2-1; D ambiguous. CDR1 and CDR2 (germline): DFQATT, SNEGSKA (reference sequence). V was pared by 6 bases and J by 9 bases, with 12 bases between. The CDR3 is 11 amino acids. CDR3 residues: CSATPLFEQFF. The CDR3 DNA sequence: TGCAGTGCGACACCCCTGTTTGAGCAGTTCTTC.

The rearrangement links TRBV4-2 to TRBJ1-4, with D hard to call. Germline V CDR1 and CDR2: LGHNA, YNFKEQ. There are 13 residues in the CDR3. V lost 5 bases, J lost 10 bases, and 14 bases lay in between. DNA for the CDR3: TGTGCCAGCAGCTATAACCTCGTAGGAAAACTGTTTTTT. Protein sequence: CASSYNLVGKLFF.

The chain couples TRBV28 to TRBJ2-2; no clear D. Trimming stripped 3 bases from V and 4 bases from J, with 3 bases between. The CDR3 is made up of 12 amino acids. Germline V CDR1 and CDR2: MDHEN, SYDVKM. DNA for the CDR3: TGTGCCAGCAGTTTCCTCACCGGGGAGCTGTTTTTT. Its translation is CASSFLTGELFF.

The CDR3: CASSLSSAVNTNEQFF. DNA of the CDR3: TGTGCCAGCAGCTTGAGCTCGGCCGTAAATACCAATGAGCAGTTCTTC. The genes are TRBV5-4 and TRBJ2-1; D is undetermined. CDR1 is SGHNT, CDR2 YYREEE, per germline (reference sequence). V was clipped by 1 base and J by 6 bases, with 17 bases between them. The CDR3 loop spans 16 amino acids.

V is TRBV2 and J is TRBJ2-5, with 8 bases fitting TRBD2. Germline V lookup: CDR1 SNHLY, CDR2 FYNNEI. This CDR3 has 18 amino acids. The J segment lost 2 bases and the V segment lost 3 bases, leaving 14 bases of the junction unmatched. CDR3 residues: CASSDYWRGAIRQETQYF. The CDR3 DNA follows: TGTGCCAGCAGTGATTATTGGCGGGGGGCTATCCGACAAGAGACCCAGTACTTC.